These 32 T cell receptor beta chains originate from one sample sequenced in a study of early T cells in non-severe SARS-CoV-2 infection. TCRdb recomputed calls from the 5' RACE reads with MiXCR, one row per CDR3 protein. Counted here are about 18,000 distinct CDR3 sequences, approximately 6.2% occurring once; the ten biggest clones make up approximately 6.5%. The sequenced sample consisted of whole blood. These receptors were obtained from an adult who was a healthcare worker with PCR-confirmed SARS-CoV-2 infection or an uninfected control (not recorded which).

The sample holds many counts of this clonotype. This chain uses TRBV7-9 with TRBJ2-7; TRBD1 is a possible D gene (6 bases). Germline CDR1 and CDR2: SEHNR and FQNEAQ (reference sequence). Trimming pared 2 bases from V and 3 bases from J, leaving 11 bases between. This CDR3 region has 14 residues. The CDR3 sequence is CASSLSGGSYEQYF. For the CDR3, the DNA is TGTGCCAGCAGCTTATCTGGGGGCAGCTACGAGCAGTACTTC.

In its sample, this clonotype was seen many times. This CDR3 is CASSPQAPAGEGTQYF. The CDR3 nucleotides are TGTGCCAGCTCACCACAAGCTCCAGCGGGAGAGGGGACGCAGTATTTT. The J gene is TRBJ2-3, the V gene TRBV18; 8 bases are a match to TRBD2. The V and J ends lost 1 base and 9 bases, in that order; junction bases with no gene match: 12. CDR3 size: 16 residues. Looked up from germline, CDR1 is KGHSH and CDR2 is LQKENI. The full variable domain, completed using reference TRBV18 and TRBJ2-3, is NAGVMQNPRHLVRRRGQEARLRCSPMKGHSHVYWYRQLPEEGLKFMVYLQKENIIDESGMPKERFSAEFPKEGPSILRIQQVVRGDSAAYFCASSPQAPAGEGTQYFGPGTRLTVL.

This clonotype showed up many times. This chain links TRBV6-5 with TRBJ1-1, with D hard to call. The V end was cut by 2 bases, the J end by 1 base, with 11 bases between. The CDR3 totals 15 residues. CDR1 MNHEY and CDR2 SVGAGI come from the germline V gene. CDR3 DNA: TGTGCCAGCAGTTACGGTTGGTCTTCGAACACTGAAGCTTTCTTT. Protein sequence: CASSYGWSSNTEAFF.

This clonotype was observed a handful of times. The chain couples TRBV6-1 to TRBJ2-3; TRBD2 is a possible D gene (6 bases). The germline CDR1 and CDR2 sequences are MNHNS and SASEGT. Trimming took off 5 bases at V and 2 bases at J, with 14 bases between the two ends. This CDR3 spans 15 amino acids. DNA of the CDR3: TGTGCCAGCAGTAGGGACGGGGGAAACACAGATACGCAGTATTTT. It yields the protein CASSRDGGNTDTQYF.

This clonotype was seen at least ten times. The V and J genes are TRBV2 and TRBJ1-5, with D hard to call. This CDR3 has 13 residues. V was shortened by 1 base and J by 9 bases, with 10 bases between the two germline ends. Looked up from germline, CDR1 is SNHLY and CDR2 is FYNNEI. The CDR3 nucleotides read TGTGCCAGCAGTGAAGTGGCCACTTGGCCCCAGCATTTT. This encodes CASSEVATWPQHF.

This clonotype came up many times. In nucleotides, the CDR3 is TGTGCCAGCACCCAAGTTGGCTACACCTTC. Its translation is CASTQVGYTF. The chain uses TRBV7-2 and TRBJ1-2, with D unclear. Germline V CDR1 and CDR2: SGHTA, FQGNSA. The CDR3 loop spans 10 amino acids. V was cut by 7 bases and J by 7 bases, with 7 bases left in between.

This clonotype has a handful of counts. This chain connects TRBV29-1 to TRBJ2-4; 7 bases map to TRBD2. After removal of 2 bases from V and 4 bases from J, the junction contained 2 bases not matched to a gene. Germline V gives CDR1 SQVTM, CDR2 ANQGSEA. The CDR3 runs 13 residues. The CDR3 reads CSVETGGKNIQYF. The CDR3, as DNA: TGCAGCGTTGAAACGGGAGGAAAAAACATTCAGTACTTC. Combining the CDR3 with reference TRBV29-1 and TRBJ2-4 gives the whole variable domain SAVISQKPSRDICQRGTSLTIQCQVDSQVTMMFWYRQQPGQSLTLIATANQGSEATYESGFVIDKFPISRPNLTFSTLTVSNMSPEDSSIYLCSVETGGKNIQYFGAGTRLSVL.

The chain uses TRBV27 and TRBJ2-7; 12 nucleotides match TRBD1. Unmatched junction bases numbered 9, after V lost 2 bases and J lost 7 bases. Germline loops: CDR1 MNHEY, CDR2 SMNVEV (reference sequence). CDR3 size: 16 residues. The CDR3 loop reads CASSLGTGGLQGEQYF. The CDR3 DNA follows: TGTGCCAGCAGTTTAGGGACAGGGGGCCTACAAGGTGAGCAGTACTTC.

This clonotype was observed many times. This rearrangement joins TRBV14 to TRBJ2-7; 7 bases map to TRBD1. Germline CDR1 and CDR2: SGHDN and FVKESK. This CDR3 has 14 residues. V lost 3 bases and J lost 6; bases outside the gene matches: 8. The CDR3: CASSHLDRLGEQYF. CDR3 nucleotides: TGTGCCAGCAGCCACCTGGACAGGCTCGGCGAGCAGTACTTC.

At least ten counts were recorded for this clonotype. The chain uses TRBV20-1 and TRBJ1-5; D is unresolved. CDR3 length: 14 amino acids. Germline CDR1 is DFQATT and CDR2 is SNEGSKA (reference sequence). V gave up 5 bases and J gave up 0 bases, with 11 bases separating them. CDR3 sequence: CSARGSLSNQPQHF. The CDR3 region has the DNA TGCAGTGCTCGCGGGTCCCTTAGCAATCAGCCCCAGCATTTT.

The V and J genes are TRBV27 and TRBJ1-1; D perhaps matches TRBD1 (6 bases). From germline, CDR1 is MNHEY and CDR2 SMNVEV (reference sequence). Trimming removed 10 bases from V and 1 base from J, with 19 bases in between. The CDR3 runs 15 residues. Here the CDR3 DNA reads TGTGCCACAAAGCCTCCACAGGGTTGGAACACTGAAGCTTTCTTT. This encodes CATKPPQGWNTEAFF.

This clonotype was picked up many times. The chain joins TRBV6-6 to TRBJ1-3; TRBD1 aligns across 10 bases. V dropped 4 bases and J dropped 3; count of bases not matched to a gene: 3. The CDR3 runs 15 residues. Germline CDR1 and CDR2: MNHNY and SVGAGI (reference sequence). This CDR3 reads CASSLDRGLGNTIYF. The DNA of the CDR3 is TGTGCCAGCAGTTTAGACAGGGGGCTTGGAAACACCATATATTTT.

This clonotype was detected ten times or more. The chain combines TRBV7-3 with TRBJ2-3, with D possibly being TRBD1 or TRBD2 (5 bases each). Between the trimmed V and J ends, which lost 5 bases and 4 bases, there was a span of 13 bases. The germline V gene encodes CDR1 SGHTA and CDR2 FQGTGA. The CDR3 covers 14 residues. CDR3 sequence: CASSEGGGADTQYF. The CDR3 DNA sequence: TGTGCCAGCAGCGAGGGTGGGGGAGCAGATACGCAGTATTTT.

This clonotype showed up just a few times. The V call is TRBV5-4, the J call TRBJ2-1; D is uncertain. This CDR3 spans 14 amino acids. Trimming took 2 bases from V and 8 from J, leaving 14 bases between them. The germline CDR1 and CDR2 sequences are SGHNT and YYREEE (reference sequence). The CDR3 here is CASSLKVNGYEQFF. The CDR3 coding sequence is TGTGCCAGCAGCTTAAAAGTTAATGGCTATGAGCAGTTCTTC.

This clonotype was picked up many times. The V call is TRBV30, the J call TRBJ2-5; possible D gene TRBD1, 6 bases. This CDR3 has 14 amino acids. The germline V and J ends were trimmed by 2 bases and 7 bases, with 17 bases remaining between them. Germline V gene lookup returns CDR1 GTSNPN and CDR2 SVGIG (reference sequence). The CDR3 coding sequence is TGTGCCTGGAGTAGTGTGGGGGTAGGGGGGACCCAGTACTTC. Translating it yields CAWSSVGVGGTQYF.

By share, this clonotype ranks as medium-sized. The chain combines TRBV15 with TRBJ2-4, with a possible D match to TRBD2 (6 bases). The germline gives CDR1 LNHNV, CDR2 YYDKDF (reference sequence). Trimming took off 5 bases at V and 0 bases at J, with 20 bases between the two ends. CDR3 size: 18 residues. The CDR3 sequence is CATSQIGTLGRAKNIQYF. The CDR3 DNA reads TGTGCCACCAGCCAGATAGGGACTCTCGGTCGAGCCAAAAACATTCAGTACTTC.

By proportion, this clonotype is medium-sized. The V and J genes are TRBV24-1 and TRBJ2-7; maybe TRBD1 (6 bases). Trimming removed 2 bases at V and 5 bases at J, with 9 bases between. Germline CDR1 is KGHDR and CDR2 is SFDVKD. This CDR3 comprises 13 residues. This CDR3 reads CATSDWTANEQYF. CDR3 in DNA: TGTGCCACCAGTGATTGGACAGCTAACGAGCAGTACTTC.

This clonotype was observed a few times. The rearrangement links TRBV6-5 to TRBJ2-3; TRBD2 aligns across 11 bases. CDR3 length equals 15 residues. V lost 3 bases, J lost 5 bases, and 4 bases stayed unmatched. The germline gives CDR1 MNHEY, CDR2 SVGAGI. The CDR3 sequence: CASSYSGRAVDTQYF. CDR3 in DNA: TGTGCCAGCAGTTATAGCGGGAGGGCCGTAGATACGCAGTATTTT.

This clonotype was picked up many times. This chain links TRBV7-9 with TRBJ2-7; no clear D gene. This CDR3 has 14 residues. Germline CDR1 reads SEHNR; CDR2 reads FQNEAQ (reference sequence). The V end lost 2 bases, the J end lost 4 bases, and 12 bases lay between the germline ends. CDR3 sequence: CASSLITGRYEQYF. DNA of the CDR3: TGTGCCAGCAGCTTAATTACGGGCAGATACGAGCAGTACTTC.

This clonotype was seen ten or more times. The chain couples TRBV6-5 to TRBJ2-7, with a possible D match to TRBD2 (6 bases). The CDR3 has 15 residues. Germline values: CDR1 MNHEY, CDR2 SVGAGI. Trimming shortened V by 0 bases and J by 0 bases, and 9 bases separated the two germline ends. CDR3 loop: CASSYSSGPSYEQYF. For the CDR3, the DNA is TGTGCCAGCAGTTACTCGAGCGGGCCCTCCTACGAGCAGTACTTC.

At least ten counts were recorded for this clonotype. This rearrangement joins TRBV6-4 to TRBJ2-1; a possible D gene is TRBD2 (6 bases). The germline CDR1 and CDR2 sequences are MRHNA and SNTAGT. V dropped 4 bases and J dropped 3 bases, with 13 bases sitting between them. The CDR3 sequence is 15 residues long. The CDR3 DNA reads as TGTGCCAGCAGTGTCGAGCGGGCCTTCTACAATGAGCAGTTCTTC. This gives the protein CASSVERAFYNEQFF.

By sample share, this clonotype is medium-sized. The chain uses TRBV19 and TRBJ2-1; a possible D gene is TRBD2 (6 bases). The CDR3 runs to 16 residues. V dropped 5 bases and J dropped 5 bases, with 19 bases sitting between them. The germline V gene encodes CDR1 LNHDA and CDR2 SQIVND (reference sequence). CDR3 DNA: TGTGCCAGTAGTCAATGGCGGGGTAGCGGCCACAATGAGCAGTTCTTC. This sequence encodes CASSQWRGSGHNEQFF.

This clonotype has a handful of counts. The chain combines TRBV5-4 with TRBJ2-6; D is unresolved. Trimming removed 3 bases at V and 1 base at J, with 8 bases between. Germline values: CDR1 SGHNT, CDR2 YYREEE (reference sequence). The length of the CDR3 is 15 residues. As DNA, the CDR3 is TGTGCCAGCAGCTACGTTGGGTCTGGGGCCAACGTCCTGACTTTC. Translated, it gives CASSYVGSGANVLTF.

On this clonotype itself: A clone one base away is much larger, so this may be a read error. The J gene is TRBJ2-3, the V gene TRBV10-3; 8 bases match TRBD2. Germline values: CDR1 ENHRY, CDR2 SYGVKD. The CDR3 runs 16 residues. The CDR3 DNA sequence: TGTGCCATCAATGAGTCTAATAGCGGGATCGAAGATACGCAGTATTTT. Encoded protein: CAINESNSGIEDTQYF.

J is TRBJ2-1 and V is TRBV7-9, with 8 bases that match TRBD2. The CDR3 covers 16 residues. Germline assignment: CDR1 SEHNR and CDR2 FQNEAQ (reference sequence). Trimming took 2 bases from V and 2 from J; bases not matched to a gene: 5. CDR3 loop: CASSLLAGRAYNEQFF. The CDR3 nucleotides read TGTGCCAGCAGCTTATTAGCGGGACGTGCCTACAATGAGCAGTTCTTC.

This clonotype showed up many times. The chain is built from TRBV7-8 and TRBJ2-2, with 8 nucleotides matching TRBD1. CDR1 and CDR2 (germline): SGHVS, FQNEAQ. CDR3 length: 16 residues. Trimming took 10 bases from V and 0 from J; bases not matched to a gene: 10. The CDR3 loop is CATRRDRTSNTGELFF. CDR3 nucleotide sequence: TGTGCCACGCGCCGGGACAGGACTTCGAACACCGGGGAGCTGTTTTTT.

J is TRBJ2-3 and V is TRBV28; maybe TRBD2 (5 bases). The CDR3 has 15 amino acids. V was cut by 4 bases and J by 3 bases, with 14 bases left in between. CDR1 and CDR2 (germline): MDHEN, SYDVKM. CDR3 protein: CASSSPPRGTDTQYF. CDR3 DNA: TGTGCCAGCAGTTCCCCCCCTCGGGGTACAGATACGCAGTATTTT. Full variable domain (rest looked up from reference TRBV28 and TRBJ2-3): DVKVTQSSRYLVKRTGEKVFLECVQDMDHENMFWYRQDPGLGLRLIYFSYDVKMKEKGDIPEGYSVSREKKERFSLILESASTNQTSMYLCASSSPPRGTDTQYFGPGTRLTVL.

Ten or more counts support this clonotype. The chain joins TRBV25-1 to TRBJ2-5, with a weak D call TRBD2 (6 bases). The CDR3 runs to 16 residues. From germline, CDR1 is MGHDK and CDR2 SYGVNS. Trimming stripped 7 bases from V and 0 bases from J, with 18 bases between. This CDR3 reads CASTSGLAPYQETQYF. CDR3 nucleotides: TGTGCCAGCACGTCGGGGCTAGCGCCGTACCAAGAGACCCAGTACTTC.

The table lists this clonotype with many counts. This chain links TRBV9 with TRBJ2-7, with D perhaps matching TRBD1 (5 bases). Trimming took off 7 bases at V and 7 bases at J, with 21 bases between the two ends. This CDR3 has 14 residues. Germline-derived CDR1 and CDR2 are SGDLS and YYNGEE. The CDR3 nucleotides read TGTGCCAGCGGCGCAGGGCTTAAAACCCGGGAGCAGTACTTC. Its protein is CASGAGLKTREQYF.

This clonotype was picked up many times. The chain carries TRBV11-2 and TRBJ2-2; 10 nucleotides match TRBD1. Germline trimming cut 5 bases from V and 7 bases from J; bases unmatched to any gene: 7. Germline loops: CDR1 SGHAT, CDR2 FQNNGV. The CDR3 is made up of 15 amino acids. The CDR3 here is CASSRDRGRGGELFF. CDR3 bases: TGTGCCAGCAGCCGGGACAGGGGAAGGGGCGGGGAGCTGTTTTTT.

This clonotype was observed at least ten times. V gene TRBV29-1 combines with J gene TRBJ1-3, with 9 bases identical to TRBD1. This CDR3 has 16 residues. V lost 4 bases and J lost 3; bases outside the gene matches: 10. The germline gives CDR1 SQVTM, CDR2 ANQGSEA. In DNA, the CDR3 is TGCAGCGTTGGAGACCCCTGGACAGGGGATGGAAACACCATATATTTT. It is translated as CSVGDPWTGDGNTIYF.

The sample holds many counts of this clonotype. The CDR3 DNA follows: TGTGCCAGTGGAAGAACAGGGATCGAGACCCAGTACTTC. Amino acid sequence: CASGRTGIETQYF. The rearrangement uses TRBV19 and TRBJ2-5, with a weak D call TRBD1 (6 bases). The V end lost 8 bases, the J end lost 5 bases, and 15 bases lay between the germline ends. This CDR3 region has 13 residues. Germline V gene data show CDR1 as LNHDA and CDR2 as SQIVND (reference sequence).